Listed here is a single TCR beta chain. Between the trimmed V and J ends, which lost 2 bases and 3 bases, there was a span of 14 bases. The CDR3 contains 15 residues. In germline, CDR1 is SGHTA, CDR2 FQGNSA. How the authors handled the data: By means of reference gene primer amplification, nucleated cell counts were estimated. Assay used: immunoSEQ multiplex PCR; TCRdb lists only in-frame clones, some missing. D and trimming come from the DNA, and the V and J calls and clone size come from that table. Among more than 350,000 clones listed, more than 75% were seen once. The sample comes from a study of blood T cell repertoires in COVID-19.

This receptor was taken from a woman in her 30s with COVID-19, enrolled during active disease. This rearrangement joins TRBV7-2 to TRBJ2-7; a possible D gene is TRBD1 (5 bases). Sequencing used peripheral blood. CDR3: CASSLSVTALYEQYF. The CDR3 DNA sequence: TGTGCCAGCAGCTTATCGGTGACAGCACTCTACGAGCAGTACTTC.